A selection of T cell receptor beta chains follows, all from one sample in a study of blood T cell repertoires in COVID-19. Only in-frame clones appear in the TCRdb table, and some are missing; sequencing was by immunoSEQ multiplex PCR. The table has roughly 570,000 clones, roughly 89% seen once. The sample taken for sequencing was peripheral blood. Receptors originate from a woman in her 50s with COVID-19, enrolled during active disease. The CDR3 runs from the conserved cysteine through the conserved F or W. Each record gives: CDR3 protein, CDR3 DNA, V gene, clone size, J gene, D gene. A D gene is named only where the DNA matches it firmly. Clone size is shown for a subset of rows, as once, few, many or a class of expanded clone.

CDR3: CATSRGLAGEGTDTQYF; DNA: TGTGCCACCAGCAGAGGACTAGCGGGGGAGGGTACAGATACGCAGTATTTT; V: TRBV15; size: NA; J: TRBJ2-3; D: TRBD2
CDR3: CASSYRQGGGYTF; DNA: TGTGCCAGCAGTTACCGACAGGGGGGGGGCTACACCTTC; V: TRBV6-6; size: NA; J: TRBJ1-2; D: TRBD1
CDR3: CADRYSGANVLTF; DNA: TGTGCCGACAGATACTCTGGGGCCAACGTCCTGACTTTC; V: TRBV11-2; size: NA; J: TRBJ2-6; D: NA
CDR3: CASSPALGNTGELFF; DNA: TGTGCCAGCAGCCCCGCTCTGGGCAACACCGGGGAGCTGTTTTTT; V: TRBV5-8; size: NA; J: TRBJ2-2; D: NA
CDR3: CASSPLGGHSNQPQHF; DNA: TGTGCCAGCTCACCCCTCGGGGGTCATAGCAATCAGCCCCAGCATTTT; V: TRBV18; size: NA; J: TRBJ1-5; D: NA
CDR3: CASSLGGGAADTQYF; DNA: TGTGCCAGCAGCTTAGGCGGGGGGGCCGCAGATACGCAGTATTTT; V: TRBV9; size: NA; J: TRBJ2-3; D: TRBD2
CDR3: CASSVVSGNTEAFF; DNA: TGTGCCAGCAGCGTAGTCTCGGGGAACACTGAAGCTTTCTTT; V: TRBV9; size: NA; J: TRBJ1-1; D: NA
CDR3: CASSPRTGAIEQYF; DNA: TGTGCCAGCAGTCCTCGGACAGGTGCTATAGAGCAGTACTTC; V: TRBV6-5; size: NA; J: TRBJ2-7; D: TRBD1
CDR3: CASSLDSRYGYTF; DNA: TGTGCCAGCAGCTTGGACTCGCGTTATGGCTACACCTTC; V: TRBV5-4; size: NA; J: TRBJ1-2; D: NA
CDR3: CASSETRDRVYGYTF; DNA: TGTGCCAGCAGTGAAACCCGGGATCGGGTCTATGGCTACACCTTC; V: TRBV2; size: few; J: TRBJ1-2; D: NA
CDR3: CASRTPRDSPNEQFF; DNA: TGTGCCAGCAGAACCCCCCGGGACTCACCCAATGAGCAGTTCTTC; V: TRBV11-2; size: NA; J: TRBJ2-1; D: NA
CDR3: CASSLVPGGYTF; DNA: TGCGCCAGCAGCTTGGTACCGGGGGGGTACACCTTC; V: TRBV5-1; size: NA; J: TRBJ1-2; D: NA
CDR3: CASGLVRDGTGVYGIQYF; DNA: TGTGCTAGTGGTTTGGTACGAGACGGGACAGGGGTATATGGCATTCAGTACTTC; V: TRBV12-5; size: NA; J: TRBJ2-4; D: TRBD1
CDR3: CAISPQGRDQPQHF; DNA: TGTGCCATCAGTCCACAGGGTAGGGATCAGCCCCAGCATTTT; V: TRBV10-3; size: NA; J: TRBJ1-5; D: NA
CDR3: CASSLTQGGAEAFF; DNA: TGTGCCAGTAGCCTTACTCAGGGTGGCGCTGAAGCTTTCTTT; V: TRBV19; size: NA; J: TRBJ1-1; D: NA
CDR3: CASSFVSQGLDEQFF; DNA: TGTGCCAGCAGCTTTGTTTCACAGGGGCTGGATGAGCAGTTCTTC; V: TRBV7-8; size: NA; J: TRBJ2-1; D: TRBD1
CDR3: CASRREETQYF; DNA: TGTGCCAGCAGGAGGGAAGAGACCCAGTACTTC; V: TRBV6-6; size: NA; J: TRBJ2-5; D: NA
CDR3: CASIIVQGGQPQHF; DNA: TGTGCCAGCATCATAGTACAGGGCGGTCAGCCCCAGCATTTT; V: TRBV28; size: NA; J: TRBJ1-5; D: NA
CDR3: CASSRTSGASYEQYF; DNA: TGTGCCAGCAGCCGTACTAGCGGGGCGTCCTACGAGCAGTACTTC; V: TRBV7-8; size: NA; J: TRBJ2-7; D: TRBD2
CDR3: CASRPPGQVRQPQHF; DNA: TGTGCCAGCAGACCCCCGGGACAGGTAAGGCAGCCCCAGCATTTT; V: TRBV28; size: once; J: TRBJ1-5; D: TRBD1
CDR3: CATSDGRQGVQETQYF; DNA: TGTGCCACCAGTGATGGGAGGCAAGGGGTCCAAGAGACCCAGTACTTC; V: TRBV24-1; size: NA; J: TRBJ2-5; D: NA
CDR3: CSVNQVGTGEAFF; DNA: TGCAGCGTTAACCAAGTCGGGACAGGGGAAGCTTTCTTT; V: TRBV29-1; size: NA; J: TRBJ1-1; D: TRBD1
CDR3: CASSPPGLAGGPVGIQYF; DNA: TGTGCCAGCAGTCCCCCGGGACTAGCGGGGGGGCCAGTTGGCATTCAGTACTTC; V: TRBV28; size: NA; J: TRBJ2-4; D: TRBD2
CDR3: CASSQEPYRDRDNSPLHF; DNA: TGTGCCAGCAGCCAAGAGCCCTACAGGGACAGAGATAATTCACCCCTCCACTTT; V: TRBV4-2; size: NA; J: TRBJ1-6; D: TRBD1
CDR3: CASSFFPGQGTDTQYF; DNA: TGTGCCAGCAGTTTTTTTCCCGGACAGGGCACAGATACGCAGTATTTT; V: TRBV9; size: NA; J: TRBJ2-3; D: TRBD1
CDR3: CASSIRGTYNQPQHF; DNA: TGTGCCAGCAGTATCAGGGGGACGTACAATCAGCCCCAGCATTTT; V: TRBV27; size: NA; J: TRBJ1-5; D: TRBD1
CDR3: CASSQRRGSAFF; DNA: TGTGCCAGCAGCCAGAGAAGGGGATCGGCTTTCTTT; V: TRBV3-1/TRBV3-2; size: NA; J: TRBJ1-1; D: NA
CDR3: CASSLKGHSPSPLHF; DNA: TGTGCCAGCAGCTTGAAGGGACACAGCCCCTCACCCCTCCACTTT; V: TRBV5-6; size: few; J: TRBJ1-6; D: NA
CDR3: CASSPRTGEDTQYF; DNA: TGTGCCAGCAGCCCCCGGACAGGGGAGGATACGCAGTATTTT; V: TRBV5-4; size: NA; J: TRBJ2-3; D: TRBD1
CDR3: CASSLNSIYEQYF; DNA: TGTGCCAGCAGCTTGAACTCGATCTACGAGCAGTACTTC; V: TRBV5-6; size: NA; J: TRBJ2-7; D: NA
CDR3: CASSYSQPNTEAFF; DNA: TGTGCCAGCAGTTACTCACAGCCGAACACTGAAGCTTTCTTT; V: TRBV6-5; size: NA; J: TRBJ1-1; D: NA
CDR3: CASSVGTSHGTQYF; DNA: TGTGCCAGCAGTGTAGGGACTAGTCACGGTACGCAGTATTTT; V: TRBV6-4; size: NA; J: TRBJ2-3; D: TRBD2
CDR3: CACIGRGTGDTGELFF; DNA: TGTGCCTGTATCGGTCGAGGGACAGGGGACACCGGGGAGCTGTTTTTT; V: TRBV30; size: NA; J: TRBJ2-2; D: TRBD1
CDR3: CASSFGTGGARGNQPQHF; DNA: TGTGCCAGTAGTTTCGGGACAGGGGGCGCCAGGGGCAATCAGCCCCAGCATTTT; V: TRBV19; size: NA; J: TRBJ1-5; D: TRBD1
CDR3: CASSPSLNTEAFF; DNA: TGTGCCAGCAGCCCCTCCCTGAACACTGAAGCTTTCTTT; V: TRBV5-4; size: NA; J: TRBJ1-1; D: NA
CDR3: CASSGTGGEQPQHF; DNA: TGTGCCAGTAGTGGGACAGGAGGCGAACAGCCCCAGCATTTT; V: TRBV19; size: NA; J: TRBJ1-5; D: TRBD1
CDR3: CASSSESRDMNTEAFF; DNA: TGTGCCAGCAGCTCCGAATCCAGGGACATGAACACTGAAGCTTTCTTT; V: TRBV5-4; size: NA; J: TRBJ1-1; D: NA
CDR3: CAWSLRDRGNSPLHF; DNA: TGTGCCTGGAGCCTCCGGGACAGGGGAAATTCACCCCTCCACTTT; V: TRBV30; size: NA; J: TRBJ1-6; D: TRBD1
CDR3: CASSPGPFYGYTF; DNA: TGTGCCAGCAGCCCGGGTCCGTTTTATGGCTACACCTTC; V: TRBV3-1/TRBV3-2; size: NA; J: TRBJ1-2; D: NA
CDR3: CASSALWGANTGELFF; DNA: TGTGCCAGCAGCGCTTTGTGGGGCGCGAACACCGGGGAGCTGTTTTTT; V: TRBV11-2; size: NA; J: TRBJ2-2; D: NA
CDR3: CASIPRVGQGMNTEAFF; DNA: TGTGCCAGCATCCCACGGGTGGGACAGGGGATGAACACTGAAGCTTTCTTT; V: TRBV28; size: NA; J: TRBJ1-1; D: TRBD1
CDR3: CASSVSSGAHNEQFF; DNA: TGTGCCAGTAGTGTGTCTAGCGGGGCTCACAATGAGCAGTTCTTC; V: TRBV19; size: NA; J: TRBJ2-1; D: TRBD2
CDR3: CASRETGSTEAFF; DNA: TGTGCCAGCAGAGAGACAGGGTCTACTGAAGCTTTCTTT; V: TRBV6-5; size: NA; J: TRBJ1-1; D: TRBD1
CDR3: CASSQASGLYEQYF; DNA: TGTGCCAGCAGCCAGGCTAGCGGACTATACGAGCAGTACTTC; V: TRBV3-1/TRBV3-2; size: NA; J: TRBJ2-7; D: TRBD2
CDR3: CASSLNPGDTEAFF; DNA: TGTGCCAGCAGCTTAAATCCGGGGGACACTGAAGCTTTCTTT; V: TRBV7-2; size: NA; J: TRBJ1-1; D: NA
CDR3: CASSKGPILEVLTEAFF; DNA: TGTGCCAGCAGCAAAGGCCCTATTCTGGAGGTCTTGACTGAAGCTTTCTTT; V: TRBV21-1; size: NA; J: TRBJ1-1; D: NA
CDR3: CASSQGRDQPQHF; DNA: TGCGCCAGCAGCCAAGGCAGGGATCAGCCCCAGCATTTT; V: TRBV4-1; size: NA; J: TRBJ1-5; D: NA
CDR3: CASRDGGSDTEAFF; DNA: TGTGCCAGCAGAGACGGAGGTTCCGACACTGAAGCTTTCTTT; V: TRBV27; size: NA; J: TRBJ1-1; D: NA
CDR3: CSTDWGPEGYTF; DNA: TGCAGCACTGATTGGGGCCCGGAAGGCTACACCTTC; V: TRBV29-1; size: NA; J: TRBJ1-2; D: NA
CDR3: CASSAGVGPGELFF; DNA: TGTGCCAGCTCAGCAGGGGTAGGACCCGGGGAGCTGTTTTTT; V: TRBV18; size: NA; J: TRBJ2-2; D: NA
CDR3: CASSSPGTGNGYTF; DNA: TGTGCCAGCAGCTCACCAGGGACAGGGAATGGCTACACCTTC; V: TRBV5-4; size: NA; J: TRBJ1-2; D: TRBD1
CDR3: CASSDLQGADGELFF; DNA: TGTGCCAGCAGTGATTTACAGGGGGCAGACGGGGAGCTGTTTTTT; V: TRBV6-1; size: once; J: TRBJ2-2; D: TRBD1
CDR3: CASSLGGLGDTQYF; DNA: TGTGCCAGCAGCTTAGGGGGACTTGGGGATACGCAGTATTTT; V: TRBV11-2; size: NA; J: TRBJ2-3; D: NA
CDR3: CASSISLYRGVDSPLHF; DNA: TGTGCCAGTAGTATTTCTCTGTATCGGGGGGTTGATTCACCCCTCCACTTT; V: TRBV19; size: NA; J: TRBJ1-6; D: NA
CDR3: CASSVRVSGELFF; DNA: TGTGCCAGCAGCGTTCGGGTTTCCGGGGAGCTGTTTTTT; V: TRBV9; size: NA; J: TRBJ2-2; D: NA
CDR3: CASSPLASYNEQFF; DNA: TGTGCCAGCTCACCACTGGCATCTTACAATGAGCAGTTCTTC; V: TRBV18; size: NA; J: TRBJ2-1; D: NA
CDR3: CASSSGRVGEQYF; DNA: TGTGCCAGCAGCTCAGGGAGGGTAGGCGAGCAGTACTTC; V: TRBV11-2; size: NA; J: TRBJ2-7; D: TRBD2
CDR3: CASTTTGEDLGTGELFF; DNA: TGTGCCAGCACCACAACAGGGGAGGATCTTGGCACCGGGGAGCTGTTTTTT; V: TRBV5-5; size: NA; J: TRBJ2-2; D: NA
CDR3: CASTQGEAGQPQHF; DNA: TGTGCCAGCACGCAGGGCGAGGCCGGGCAGCCCCAGCATTTT; V: TRBV2; size: NA; J: TRBJ1-5; D: NA
CDR3: CAWSGNRRGASYNEQFF; DNA: TGTGCCTGGAGTGGAAATCGGCGGGGGGCCTCCTACAATGAGCAGTTCTTC; V: TRBV30; size: NA; J: TRBJ2-1; D: TRBD2